A single sample gave rise to the 8 T cell receptor beta chains below, sequenced in a study of regulatory T cells in long-lasting Graves disease. The sample's time point: newly diagnosed GD, antithyroid drugs for less than 3 months. The TCR library used RNA extracted from PBMCs. With iRepertoire HTBI primers and Arm-PCR of CDR3 regions, TCR beta libraries were built. Each CDR3 protein gets one entry after TCRdb re-called the multiplex PCR reads with MiXCR. The sample records a few hundred thousand distinct CDR3 sequences, 20% to 25% being singletons. The sample was peripheral blood mononuclear cells (PBMCs), taken at new diagnosis, from a patient treated with antithyroid drugs. These receptors were collected from a female donor with Graves disease.

Only one count was recorded for this clonotype. Given a far larger clone just one base away, this is likely a sequencing read error. This chain links TRBV11-3 with TRBJ2-5; 7 bases line up with TRBD1. The CDR3 length is 14 residues. CDR1 is SGHNT and CDR2 is YENEEA in the germline V gene. CDR3 region: CASGLSRGQETQYF. For the CDR3, the DNA is TGTGCCAGCGGCTTGAGCAGGGGGCAAGAGACCCAGTACTTC.

At least ten counts were recorded for this clonotype. The chain combines TRBV7-3 with TRBJ2-2; D possibly corresponds to TRBD2 (6 bases). V lost 6 bases and J lost 1, with 15 bases in between. The CDR3 loop spans 16 amino acids. Germline CDR1 reads SGHTA; CDR2 reads FQGTGA. CDR3 region: CASSMQPAGNTGELFF. The CDR3, as DNA: TGTGCCAGCAGTATGCAGCCAGCGGGGAACACCGGGGAGCTGTTTTTT.

At least ten counts were recorded for this clonotype. The gene calls are TRBV24-1 and TRBJ1-5; D perhaps matches TRBD1 (5 bases). Trimming stripped 2 bases from V and 11 bases from J, with 18 bases between. Germline V gene lookup returns CDR1 KGHDR and CDR2 SFDVKD. CDR3 length: 15 amino acids. The CDR3 spells CATSDYEGSYSTQHF. The CDR3 DNA is TGTGCCACCAGTGATTATGAGGGGTCCTACTCGACCCAGCATTTT.

Written as DNA, the CDR3 is TGTGCCAGCAGGATACCGGGAACAATGAACACTGAAGCTTTCTTT. Its protein product is CASRIPGTMNTEAFF. The chain is built from TRBV2 and TRBJ1-1; D call uncertain. The CDR3 totals 15 residues. V lost 6 bases and J lost 0, with 14 bases in between. Germline CDR1 SNHLY, CDR2 FYNNEI. The complete variable domain, with remaining parts taken from reference TRBV2 and TRBJ1-1, reads EPEVTQTPSHQVTQMGQEVILRCVPISNHLYFYWYRQILGQKVEFLVSFYNNEISEKSEIFDDQFSVERPDGSNFTLKIRSTKLEDSAMYFCASRIPGTMNTEAFFGQGTRLTVV.

This clonotype was detected many times. The J gene is TRBJ2-3, the V gene TRBV20-1; 10 bases are shared with TRBD2. There are 15 residues in the CDR3. Germline assignment: CDR1 DFQATT and CDR2 SNEGSKA (reference sequence). Unmatched junction bases numbered 9, after V lost 2 bases and J lost 7 bases. CDR3 sequence: CSARSPSGSGNTQYF. The CDR3 DNA reads TGCAGTGCTAGATCCCCTAGCGGGAGTGGGAATACGCAGTATTTT.

This clonotype was found many times. V is TRBV2 and J is TRBJ2-3; D tentatively fits TRBD1 or TRBD2 (6 bases each). This CDR3 has 16 amino acids. The V gene lost 5 bases and the J gene lost 4 bases, with 19 bases spanning the gap. The germline V gene encodes CDR1 SNHLY and CDR2 FYNNEI. The CDR3 bases are TGTGCCAGCAGTCCCCAGGGGCGGGGAGAGGCAGATACGCAGTATTTT. This translates into CASSPQGRGEADTQYF. The whole variable domain, remainder taken from reference TRBV2 and TRBJ2-3, is EPEVTQTPSHQVTQMGQEVILRCVPISNHLYFYWYRQILGQKVEFLVSFYNNEISEKSEIFDDQFSVERPDGSNFTLKIRSTKLEDSAMYFCASSPQGRGEADTQYFGPGTRLTVL.

This clonotype was found many times. The rearrangement links TRBV27 to TRBJ2-5; D gene ambiguous. Per the germline V gene, CDR1 is MNHEY and CDR2 is SMNVEV (reference sequence). The CDR3 sequence is 11 residues long. V lost 6 bases and J lost 5, with 7 bases in between. CDR3 amino acids: CASRPSETQYF. The DNA of the CDR3 is TGTGCCAGCAGACCCTCCGAGACCCAGTACTTC.

On this clonotype: A read error may be the cause here, since a much bigger clone is one base away. V is TRBV29-1 and J is TRBJ1-1; D unclear. In germline, CDR1 is SQVTM, CDR2 ANQGSEA. The CDR3 sequence is 14 residues long. V lost 7 bases to trimming and J lost 2 bases, with 17 bases between them. This chain's CDR3 is CSAPTAIGNTEAFF. CDR3 coding DNA: TGCAGCGCCCCGACGGCGATAGGAAACACTGAAGCTTTCTTT.